This T cell receptor beta chain was sequenced for a study of blood T cell repertoires in COVID-19. A single count supports this clone. Germline V gene data show CDR1 as SGHRS and CDR2 as YFSETQ. V was shortened by 3 bases and J by 2 bases, with 12 bases between the two germline ends. The CDR3 covers 15 residues. Original analysis: Using reference gene primer amplification, nucleated cell counts were estimated. Data came from immunoSEQ multiplex PCR; TCRdb stores just in-frame clones and leaves some out. V and J calls and clone size are copied from that table; D and trimming were computed from the DNA. The data show about 120,000 clones, about four fifths seen once.

V is TRBV5-1 and J is TRBJ1-3, with D possibly TRBD1 on 6 matching bases. The specimen sequenced was peripheral blood. The receptor's source is a man in his 60s with acute or convalescent COVID-19. CDR3 protein: CASSSAGTTGNTIYF. The DNA of the CDR3 is TGCGCCAGCAGCTCGGCCGGGACAACTGGAAACACCATATATTTT.